Below, one T cell receptor (beta chain) is given with its context. This entry is derived from a study of blood T cell repertoires in COVID-19. About the research overall: From the United States, Italy and Spain came samples of acute and convalescent COVID-19. Sources were T cells, B-cell-depleted T cells, or PBMCs; the material itself was cDNA or gDNA.

The CDR3 runs 13 residues. The ends were cut back, 2 bases at V and 6 bases at J, with 10 bases in the middle. Looked up from germline, CDR1 is KGHSH and CDR2 is LQKENI. Methods used by the authors: It was from reference gene primer amplification that nucleated cell counts were estimated. TCRdb's table, derived via immunoSEQ multiplex PCR, lists solely in-frame clones and lacks some. Clone size and V and J calls were adopted from that table, with D and trimming inferred from the DNA. The top ten clones hold roughly 6.2% of a sample with roughly 200,000 clones, around nine tenths of them seen once. V gene TRBV18 combines with J gene TRBJ1-1; no reliable D call. The clonotype originates from a man between 60 and 75 years old who had recovered from COVID-19. The sequencing input was peripheral blood. The chain's CDR3 is CASSPSPIPEAFF. Here the CDR3 DNA reads TGTGCCAGCTCACCATCCCCAATTCCTGAAGCTTTCTTT.